These T cell receptor beta chains were read from a single sample in a study of cytomegalovirus exposure and HLA in healthy donors. Profiling relied on immunoSEQ multiplex PCR, and the TCRdb table lists in-frame clones only, not all of them. The table shows around 140,000 clones, with roughly 80% occurring only once. The sequencing sample was made of PBMCs. These receptors were obtained from a man between 35 and 55 years old in good health and CMV-seropositive. Each CDR3 is given with its conserved first and last residue. The D gene is left open where the match is weak. For some rows the clone size is stated as once, few or many, or as a class when expanded; others skip it.

d_gene	v_gene	j_gene	abundance	CDR3nt	CDR3aa
.	TRBV29-1	TRBJ2-7	once	TGCAGCTTTTGGACAGACGCCTACGAGCAGTACTTC	CSFWTDAYEQYF
.	TRBV2	TRBJ2-7	.	TGTGCCAGCAGTGAACAGGGGAGCTCCTACGAGCAGTACTTC	CASSEQGSSYEQYF
.	TRBV5-1	TRBJ2-3	.	TGCGCCAGCAGCCCCGTAGGTAGCGGAGGCGGAGATACGCAGTATTTT	CASSPVGSGGGDTQYF
.	TRBV4-3	TRBJ1-2	.	TGCGCCAGCAGCCAAGATCATGGGGGGGGCTATGGCTACACCTTC	CASSQDHGGGYGYTF
.	TRBV21-1	TRBJ1-1	.	TGTGCCAGCACCGGGCGGGGGGCGGACACTGAAGCTTTCTTT	CASTGRGADTEAFF
.	TRBV6-1	TRBJ2-7	.	TGTGCCAGCGGAGGGGCGACGTCCTACGAGCAGTACTTC	CASGGATSYEQYF
.	TRBV10-3	TRBJ1-1	.	TGTGCCATCAAAGGACAGTGGAACACTGAAGCTTTCTTT	CAIKGQWNTEAFF
TRBD1	TRBV29-1	TRBJ2-5	once	TGCAGCGTCTCGGACAGGCAGAAAGAGACCCAGTACTTC	CSVSDRQKETQYF
.	TRBV25-1	TRBJ1-2	.	TGTGCCAGCAGTGAGATCTCGACAGGCGTCGATGGCTACACCTTC	CASSEISTGVDGYTF
.	TRBV7-2	TRBJ1-2	.	TGTGCCAGCAGCTTAGGCCCGGTAAACAACTATGGCTACACCTTC	CASSLGPVNNYGYTF
.	TRBV7-2	TRBJ2-1	.	TGTGCCAGCAGCTCTTACGGCGGGACCTACTACAATGAGCAGTTCTTC	CASSSYGGTYYNEQFF
.	TRBV6-4	TRBJ1-1	.	TGTGCCAGCAGTGCGGAGGCTAACACTGAAGCTTTCTTT	CASSAEANTEAFF
TRBD1	TRBV10-3	TRBJ1-1	once	TGTGCCATCAGTGAGTCGAACCGTCCAGGGGGAGCTTTCTTT	CAISESNRPGGAFF
TRBD1	TRBV6-1	TRBJ2-1	.	TGTGCCAGCAGTAGACAGGGCCGCTCCTACAATGAGCAGTTCTTC	CASSRQGRSYNEQFF
TRBD2	TRBV7-3	TRBJ2-7	.	TGTGCCAGCAGCCTTATCGGCGGGAGTGACTACGAGCAGTACTTC	CASSLIGGSDYEQYF
.	TRBV27	TRBJ2-7	.	TGTGCCAGCAGTTTTAGCAGGGGCTACGAGCAGTACTTC	CASSFSRGYEQYF
.	TRBV5-1	TRBJ2-5	.	TGCGCCAGCGCAGCCGAGGGAAGTGGCGAGACCCAGTACTTC	CASAAEGSGETQYF
.	TRBV4-2	TRBJ2-3	.	TGTGCCAGCAGCCAAGACAGGGGCACAGATACGCAGTATTTT	CASSQDRGTDTQYF
.	TRBV15	TRBJ2-7	.	TGTGCCACCAGCAGAGAGTTAGATTACGAGCAGTACTTC	CATSRELDYEQYF
.	TRBV13	TRBJ2-2	.	TGTGCCAGCAGCTTGAACAGGGACACCGGGGAGCTGTTTTTT	CASSLNRDTGELFF
TRBD1	TRBV29-1	TRBJ2-2	few	TGCAGCGTATACAGGGGTGACACCGGGGAGCTGTTTTTT	CSVYRGDTGELFF
TRBD2	TRBV11-3	TRBJ2-3	.	TGTGCCAGCAGCTTAGAGGCTAGCGGAAAAACAGATACGCAGTATTTT	CASSLEASGKTDTQYF
TRBD2	TRBV19	TRBJ2-2	.	TGTGCCAGTAGTCCACCGGGACTAGCGGGACTCGGGGAGCTGTTTTTT	CASSPPGLAGLGELFF
TRBD2	TRBV5-1	TRBJ2-2	.	TGCGCCAGCAGCTTTCGGACTAGCGGCACCGGGGAGCTGTTTTTT	CASSFRTSGTGELFF
.	TRBV27	TRBJ1-2	.	TGTGCCAGCAGTTCCGGGCCCAGGGTCCATGGCTACACCTTC	CASSSGPRVHGYTF
.	TRBV6-1	TRBJ2-2	few	TGTGCCACCACGGGAATATCGAACACCGGGGAGCTGTTTTTT	CATTGISNTGELFF
.	TRBV2	TRBJ2-7	.	TGTGCCAGCAGTGAACTAGGCGTCTCCTACGAGCAGTACTTC	CASSELGVSYEQYF
TRBD1	TRBV5-1	TRBJ1-1	.	TGCGCCAGCAGCTTCGGGACAGGGATGAACACTGAAGCTTTCTTT	CASSFGTGMNTEAFF
.	TRBV4-3	TRBJ1-2	few	TGCGCCAGCAGCCAAGCCGCCGTAGGGGCCTATGGCTACACCTTC	CASSQAAVGAYGYTF
.	TRBV25-1	TRBJ2-5	.	TGTGCCAGCAGTCTTAGTGAGACCCAGTACTTC	CASSLSETQYF
.	TRBV2	TRBJ2-2	once	TGTGCCAGCAGTGAAGTTAGGAACACCGGGGAGCTGTTTTTT	CASSEVRNTGELFF
TRBD2	TRBV2	TRBJ2-7	.	TGTGCCACCCAGGAGAGGGGACTAGCGGGCGCAAGGTACTTC	CATQERGLAGARYF
TRBD2	TRBV2	TRBJ2-4	.	TGTGCCAGCAGCGCCGGGGGGGGCCTCAAAAACATTCAGTACTTC	CASSAGGGLKNIQYF
.	TRBV21-1	TRBJ1-2	.	TGTGCCAGCAGCAACCTTGCGACAGGACCAAATAACTATGGCTACACCTTC	CASSNLATGPNNYGYTF
.	TRBV5-4	TRBJ2-5	.	TGTGCCAGCAGCTTAGACGCGGGAAGGGCGCAAGAGACCCAGTACTTC	CASSLDAGRAQETQYF
.	TRBV2	TRBJ2-3	.	TGTGCCAGCAGGGCTACAGCAAACCTTGGCACAGATACGCAGTATTTT	CASRATANLGTDTQYF
.	TRBV29-1	TRBJ2-2	.	TGCAGCGTAGAGCCCCTTCAGAACACCGGGGAGCTGTTTTTT	CSVEPLQNTGELFF
TRBD1	TRBV5-4	TRBJ2-7	.	TGTGCCAGCAGCTTGGCCGCTGGGACAGGAGCCTACGAGCAGTACTTC	CASSLAAGTGAYEQYF
TRBD2	TRBV5-6	TRBJ2-1	once	TGTGCCAGCAGCAGTTACGGGAGGGCCGGATACAATGAGCAGTTCTTC	CASSSYGRAGYNEQFF
.	TRBV4-3	TRBJ1-5	.	TGCGCCAGCAGCCAAGACCTCTTTAATCAGCCCCAGCATTTT	CASSQDLFNQPQHF
TRBD2	TRBV7-2	TRBJ2-7	.	TGTGCCAGCAGCTTTAGCGGGAGAAACGACGAGCAGTACTTC	CASSFSGRNDEQYF
.	TRBV28	TRBJ2-1	.	TGTGCCGGGGGGGCGACCTACAATGAGCAGTTCTTC	CAGGATYNEQFF
.	TRBV25-1	TRBJ1-1	.	TGTGCCAGCACTCATCAGGGCACTGAAGCTTTCTTT	CASTHQGTEAFF
.	TRBV16	TRBJ2-7	.	TGTGCCAGCAGCCTGGGCGCACGGGAGCAGTACTTC	CASSLGAREQYF
.	TRBV30	TRBJ2-7	.	TGTGCCTGGAGGGCCCTAAACGGGAACTACGAGCAGTACTTC	CAWRALNGNYEQYF
.	TRBV19	TRBJ1-3	.	TGTGCCAGTAGACCGCAGAACTCTGGAAACACCATATATTTT	CASRPQNSGNTIYF
.	TRBV5-4	TRBJ2-2	.	TGTGCCAGCAGCTCCTCAGGGGAAACGGGCGGGGAGCTGTTTTTT	CASSSSGETGGELFF
TRBD1	TRBV13	TRBJ2-7	.	TGTGCCAGCAGCCTTGACAGGGGCTACGAGCAGTACTTC	CASSLDRGYEQYF
.	TRBV19	TRBJ1-1	.	TGTGCCAGTGGGGTACTGGGCAGGGGCATGAACACTGAAGCTTTCTTT	CASGVLGRGMNTEAFF
TRBD2	TRBV6-6	TRBJ2-7	.	TGTGCCAGCAGTCACGGGACTAGCGTTTACGAGCAGTACTTC	CASSHGTSVYEQYF
.	TRBV28	TRBJ2-2	.	TGTGCCAGCAGTTTTATAGGGGTCGCCGGGGAGCTGTTTTTT	CASSFIGVAGELFF
TRBD1	TRBV4-3	TRBJ2-3	.	TGCGCCAGCAGCCAAGGCCCGGGACAGGGGTGGGATACGCAGTATTTT	CASSQGPGQGWDTQYF